This T cell receptor (beta chain) was retrieved from a study of T cells in Graves' hyperthyroidism and ophthalmopathy. TCR beta CDR3 sequences were amplified from RNA transcripts. With the HTBI primer set, the TCR CDR3 went through a first round of RT-PCR. A single record per CDR3 protein comes from TCRdb applying MiXCR to the multiplex PCR reads. The table includes about 570,000 distinct CDR3 sequences, 12% to 15% detected once. In this sample, this clonotype turned up many times. J was trimmed by 3 bases and V by 4 bases; bases with no gene match: 5. CDR3 length equals 14 residues. Germline assignment: CDR1 LGHDT and CDR2 YNNKEL (reference sequence). The hyperthyroidism was newly diagnosed and had lasted under 2 months; the patients were aged 18 to 65.

This sequence was found in a woman in her forties with Graves' hyperthyroidism. The sequenced sample was blood. This rearrangement joins TRBV3-1 to TRBJ2-7, with 8 positions matching TRBD1. The CDR3 sequence is CASSPQGVGYEQYF. The CDR3 coding sequence is TGTGCCAGCAGCCCACAGGGGGTCGGCTACGAGCAGTACTTC.